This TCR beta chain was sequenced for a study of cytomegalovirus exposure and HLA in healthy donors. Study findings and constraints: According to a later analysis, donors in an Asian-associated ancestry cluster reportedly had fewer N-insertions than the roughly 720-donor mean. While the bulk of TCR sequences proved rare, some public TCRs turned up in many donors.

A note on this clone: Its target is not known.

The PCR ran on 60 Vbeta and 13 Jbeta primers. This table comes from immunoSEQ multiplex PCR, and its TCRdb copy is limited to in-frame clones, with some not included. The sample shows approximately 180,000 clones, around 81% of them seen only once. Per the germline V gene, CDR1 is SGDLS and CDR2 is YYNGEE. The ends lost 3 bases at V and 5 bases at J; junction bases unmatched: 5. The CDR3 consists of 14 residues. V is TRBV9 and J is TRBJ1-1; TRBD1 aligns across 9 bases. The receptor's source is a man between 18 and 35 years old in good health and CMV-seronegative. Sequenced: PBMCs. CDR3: CASSAQGAGTEAFF. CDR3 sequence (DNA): TGTGCCAGCAGCGCACAGGGGGCGGGTACTGAAGCTTTCTTT.